In this sample, the clone carrying this T cell receptor (beta chain) turned up a few times. Antigen unknown. MiXCR, run by TCRdb on the 5' RACE reads, gives a single entry per CDR3 protein. The sample carries over 45,000 distinct CDR3 sequences, 26% recorded once. General observations from the study: The TCR gene usage of tumor memory CD4+ T cells clustered together with blood and lymph node memory CD4+ cells and with lymph node naive CD4+ cells.

Per the germline V gene, CDR1 is MDHEN and CDR2 is SYDVKM. The CDR3 extends over 15 amino acids. J was trimmed by 5 bases and V by 7 bases; bases with no gene match: 8. Tregs were sorted as CD4+CD25+CD127-/low cells. This clonotype originated in a female donor with breast cancer. Sequenced material: tumor-infiltrating Tregs sorted from the breast tumor. The chain uses TRBV28 and TRBJ2-2; 9 positions match TRBD1. The CDR3 coding sequence is TGTGCCAGCATCGGGACAGGGAGACGAACCGGGGAGCTGTTTTTT. This translates into CASIGTGRRTGELFF.